A selection of T cell receptor beta chains follows, all from one sample in a study of blood T cell repertoires in COVID-19. The table came from immunoSEQ multiplex PCR; TCRdb's copy has only in-frame clones and leaves some out. The table lists 180,000 or so clones, approximately 82% of them singletons. Sequenced: peripheral blood. These receptors originate from a human donor with acute or convalescent COVID-19. The donor label of this sample is uncertain. Both conserved end residues are part of each CDR3. The order of the fields is V gene, clone size, J gene, D gene, CDR3 DNA, CDR3 protein. D genes are given only for firm matches. Clone size is stated in some rows and not others, as once, few, many or a class when expanded.

TRBV27	once	TRBJ1-5	TRBD1	TGTGCCAGCAGTTTAGACAGGGGAAGCAATCAGCCCCAGCATTTT	CASSLDRGSNQPQHF
TRBV2	-	TRBJ1-4	-	TGTGCCAGCAGTGTTAGGGGGTCTAATGAAAAACTGTTTTTT	CASSVRGSNEKLFF
TRBV2	-	TRBJ2-7	-	TGTGCCAGCAGGGGCAACAGGTACGAGCAGTACTTC	CASRGNRYEQYF
TRBV28	-	TRBJ2-7	-	TGTGCCAGCAGTTTAAGTCTACTCCGCTACGAGCAGTACTTC	CASSLSLLRYEQYF
TRBV7-8	-	TRBJ2-2	-	TGTGCCAGCAGCCGAGGATCTACGGCGAACACCGGGGAGCTGTTTTTT	CASSRGSTANTGELFF
TRBV2	few	TRBJ1-5	-	TGTGCCAGCAGGCGGGACTCGTCGGCTCAGCCCCAGCATTTT	CASRRDSSAQPQHF
TRBV28	-	TRBJ1-6	TRBD1	TGTGCCAGCAGCTCCGGGACAGGGGGGGATTCACCCCTCCACTTT	CASSSGTGGDSPLHF
TRBV5-4	few	TRBJ1-1	-	TGTGCCATAGCAGGGGCAACTGAAGCTTTCTTT	CAIAGATEAFF
TRBV9	-	TRBJ2-3	-	TGTGCCAGCAGCGTAGTACCAGGAACAGATACGCAGTATTTT	CASSVVPGTDTQYF
TRBV6-5	-	TRBJ1-2	-	TGTGCCAGCAGTAGCCAGGGGTACTATGGCTACACCTTC	CASSSQGYYGYTF
TRBV5-6	-	TRBJ1-3	TRBD1	TGTGCCAGCAGCTTTAAGGGGGCGCATGCTGGAAACACCATATATTTT	CASSFKGAHAGNTIYF
TRBV30	-	TRBJ1-1	-	TGTGCCTGGAGTGGGGACAAATTGAACACTGAAGCTTTCTTT	CAWSGDKLNTEAFF
TRBV5-1	-	TRBJ2-1	TRBD2	TGCGCCAGCAGCTTGGTACCTAGCGGGAGGAATGAGCAGTTCTTC	CASSLVPSGRNEQFF
TRBV29-1	-	TRBJ2-7	TRBD2	TGCAGCGCGAGTGCGGCGGGGGGGTCCACGAACGAGCAGTACTTC	CSASAAGGSTNEQYF
TRBV5-5	-	TRBJ2-2	-	TGTGCCAGCAGCGCTCAGGGGACCGGGGAGCTGTTTTTT	CASSAQGTGELFF
TRBV28	-	TRBJ2-7	-	TGTGCCAGCACGGCGGGATTATACGAGCAGTACTTC	CASTAGLYEQYF
TRBV5-5	-	TRBJ2-7	TRBD1	TGTGCCAGCAGCCCTGACAGGGGGCAAGGGGACGAGCAGTACTTC	CASSPDRGQGDEQYF
TRBV28	-	TRBJ1-5	TRBD1	TGTGCCAGCAGCACACCCGGACAGGGCAACAATCAGCCCCAGCATTTT	CASSTPGQGNNQPQHF
TRBV7-9	many	TRBJ2-7	TRBD1	TGTGCCAGCAGCACCCTTGGACAGGGGGCTTGGGAGCAGTACTTC	CASSTLGQGAWEQYF